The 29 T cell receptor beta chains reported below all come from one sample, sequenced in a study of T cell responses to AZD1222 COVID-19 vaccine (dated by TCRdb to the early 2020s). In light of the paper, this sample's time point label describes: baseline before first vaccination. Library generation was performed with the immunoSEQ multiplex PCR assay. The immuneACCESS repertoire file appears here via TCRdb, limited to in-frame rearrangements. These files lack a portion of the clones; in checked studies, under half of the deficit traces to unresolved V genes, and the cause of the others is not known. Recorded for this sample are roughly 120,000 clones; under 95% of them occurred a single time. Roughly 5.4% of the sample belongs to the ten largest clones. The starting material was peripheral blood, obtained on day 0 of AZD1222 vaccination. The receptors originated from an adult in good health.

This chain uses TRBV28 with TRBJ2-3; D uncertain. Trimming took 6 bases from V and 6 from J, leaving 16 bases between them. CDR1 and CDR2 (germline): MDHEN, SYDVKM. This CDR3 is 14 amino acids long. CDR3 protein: CASRRGPLGDTQYF. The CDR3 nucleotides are TGTGCCAGCAGACGAGGCCCCCTGGGCGATACGCAGTATTTT.

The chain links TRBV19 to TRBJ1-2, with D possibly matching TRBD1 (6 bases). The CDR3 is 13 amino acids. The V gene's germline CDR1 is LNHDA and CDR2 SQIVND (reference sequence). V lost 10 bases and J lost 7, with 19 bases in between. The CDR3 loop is CATTGYQWGGYTF. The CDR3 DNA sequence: TGTGCCACCACAGGGTACCAATGGGGTGGCTACACCTTC.

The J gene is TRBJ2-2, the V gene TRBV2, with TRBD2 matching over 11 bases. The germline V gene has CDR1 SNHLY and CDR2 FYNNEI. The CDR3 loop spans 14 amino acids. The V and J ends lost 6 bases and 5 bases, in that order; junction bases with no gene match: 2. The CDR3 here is CASRRTSGTGELFF. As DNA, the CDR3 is TGTGCCAGCAGGAGGACTAGCGGGACCGGGGAGCTGTTTTTT.

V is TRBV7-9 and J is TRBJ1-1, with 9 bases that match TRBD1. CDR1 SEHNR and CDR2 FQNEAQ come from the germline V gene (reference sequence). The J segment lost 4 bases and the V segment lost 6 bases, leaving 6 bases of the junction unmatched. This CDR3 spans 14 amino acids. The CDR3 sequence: CASRPDRGSTEAFF. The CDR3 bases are TGTGCCAGCAGACCGGACAGGGGAAGCACTGAAGCTTTCTTT.

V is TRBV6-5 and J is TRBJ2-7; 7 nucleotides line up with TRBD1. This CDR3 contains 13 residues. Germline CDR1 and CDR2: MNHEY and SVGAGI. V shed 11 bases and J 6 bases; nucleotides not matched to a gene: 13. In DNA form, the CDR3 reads TGTGCCTACCGACAGGGAAATTTGATCGAGCAGTACTTC. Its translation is CAYRQGNLIEQYF.

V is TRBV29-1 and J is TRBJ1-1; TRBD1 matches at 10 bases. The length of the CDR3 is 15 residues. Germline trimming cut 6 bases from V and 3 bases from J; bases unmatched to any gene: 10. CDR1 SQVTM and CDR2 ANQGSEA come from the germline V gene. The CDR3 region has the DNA TGCAGCGTAGGACGGACAGGGGGAGAGTACACTGAAGCTTTCTTT. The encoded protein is CSVGRTGGEYTEAFF.

CDR3 protein: CASSPFGQGGNNQPQHF. CDR3 DNA sequence: TGTGCCAGCAGCCCATTCGGGCAGGGAGGGAACAATCAGCCCCAGCATTTT. The J gene is TRBJ1-5, the V gene TRBV27, with D tentatively TRBD1 (5 bases). Germline V gene sequence: CDR1 MNHEY, CDR2 SMNVEV (reference sequence). CDR3 size: 17 residues. Trimming took off 6 bases at V and 3 bases at J, with 21 bases between the two ends.

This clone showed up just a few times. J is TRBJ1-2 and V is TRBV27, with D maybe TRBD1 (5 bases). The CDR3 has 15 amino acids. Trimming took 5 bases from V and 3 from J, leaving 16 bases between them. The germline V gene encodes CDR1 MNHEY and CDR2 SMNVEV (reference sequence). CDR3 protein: CASSGTGLLDYGYTF. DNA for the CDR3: TGTGCCAGCAGTGGCACAGGTCTTCTAGACTATGGCTACACCTTC.

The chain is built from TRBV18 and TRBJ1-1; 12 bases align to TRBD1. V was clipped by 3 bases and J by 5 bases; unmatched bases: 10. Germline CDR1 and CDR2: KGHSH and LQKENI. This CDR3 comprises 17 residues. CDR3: CASSPVPGQGAITEAFF. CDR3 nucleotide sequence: TGTGCCAGCTCACCCGTCCCGGGACAGGGGGCCATAACTGAAGCTTTCTTT. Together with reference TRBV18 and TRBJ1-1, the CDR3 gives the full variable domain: NAGVMQNPRHLVRRRGQEARLRCSPMKGHSHVYWYRQLPEEGLKFMVYLQKENIIDESGMPKERFSAEFPKEGPSILRIQQVVRGDSAAYFCASSPVPGQGAITEAFFGQGTRLTVV.

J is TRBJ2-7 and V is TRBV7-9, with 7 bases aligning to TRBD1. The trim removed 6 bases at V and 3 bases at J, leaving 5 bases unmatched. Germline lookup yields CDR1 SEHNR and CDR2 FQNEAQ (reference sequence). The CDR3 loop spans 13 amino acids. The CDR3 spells CASRAGGIYEQYF. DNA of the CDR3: TGTGCCAGCAGAGCAGGGGGTATCTACGAGCAGTACTTC.

The DNA for the CDR3 is TGTGCCAGCGGGACTCGGGTAGGCACCGGGGAGCTGTTTTTT. The encoded protein is CASGTRVGTGELFF. The chain uses TRBV6-5 and TRBJ2-2; D perhaps matches TRBD2 (6 bases). This CDR3 has 14 amino acids. From germline, CDR1 is MNHEY and CDR2 SVGAGI. V was clipped by 8 bases and J by 4 bases, with 14 bases between them.

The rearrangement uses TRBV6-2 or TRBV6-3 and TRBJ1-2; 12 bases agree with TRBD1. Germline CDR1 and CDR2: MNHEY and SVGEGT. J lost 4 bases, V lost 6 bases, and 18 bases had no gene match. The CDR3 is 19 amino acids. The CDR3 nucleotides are TGTGCCAGCAGCCCTAGGGGGACCGGGACAGGGGGCGCAATCTATGGCTACACCTTC. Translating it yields CASSPRGTGTGGAIYGYTF.

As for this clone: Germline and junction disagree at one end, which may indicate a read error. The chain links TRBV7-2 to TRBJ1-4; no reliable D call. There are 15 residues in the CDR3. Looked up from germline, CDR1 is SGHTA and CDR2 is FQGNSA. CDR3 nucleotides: TGTGCCAGCAACTTAATGGGGAGGTCTAATGAAAAACTGTTTTTT. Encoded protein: CASNLMGRSNEKLFF.

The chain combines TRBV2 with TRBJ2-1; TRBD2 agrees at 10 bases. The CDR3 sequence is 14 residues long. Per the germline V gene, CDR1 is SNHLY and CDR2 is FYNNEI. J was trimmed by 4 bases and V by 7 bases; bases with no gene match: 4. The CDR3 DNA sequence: TGTGCCAGCAAGACACTAGCGGGATACAATGAGCAGTTCTTC. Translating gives CASKTLAGYNEQFF.

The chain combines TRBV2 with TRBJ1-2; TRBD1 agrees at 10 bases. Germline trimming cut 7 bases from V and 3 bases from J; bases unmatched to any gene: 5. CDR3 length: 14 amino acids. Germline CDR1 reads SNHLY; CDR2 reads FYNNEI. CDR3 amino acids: CASTGQGFYYGYTF. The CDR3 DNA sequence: TGTGCCAGCACGGGACAGGGGTTTTACTATGGCTACACCTTC.

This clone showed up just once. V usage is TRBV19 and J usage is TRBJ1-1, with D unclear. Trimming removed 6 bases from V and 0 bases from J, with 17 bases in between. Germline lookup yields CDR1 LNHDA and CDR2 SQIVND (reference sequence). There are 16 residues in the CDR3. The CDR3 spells CASRTAGTRMNTEAFF. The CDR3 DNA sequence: TGTGCCAGTAGGACGGCCGGTACTCGGATGAACACTGAAGCTTTCTTT.

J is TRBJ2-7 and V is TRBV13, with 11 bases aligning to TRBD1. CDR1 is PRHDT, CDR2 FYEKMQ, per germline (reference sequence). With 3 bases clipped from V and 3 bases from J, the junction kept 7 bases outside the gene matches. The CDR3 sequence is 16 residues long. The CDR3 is CASSFGQGATLYEQYF. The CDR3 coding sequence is TGTGCCAGCAGCTTCGGACAGGGGGCGACTCTCTACGAGCAGTACTTC.

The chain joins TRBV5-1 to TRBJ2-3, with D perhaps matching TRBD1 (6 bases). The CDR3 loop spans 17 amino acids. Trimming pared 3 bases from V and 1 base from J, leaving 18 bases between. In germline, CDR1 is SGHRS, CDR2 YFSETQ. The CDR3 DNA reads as TGCGCCAGCAGCTACCGACAGGCGACAGGAGGCACAGATACGCAGTATTTT. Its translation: CASSYRQATGGTDTQYF.

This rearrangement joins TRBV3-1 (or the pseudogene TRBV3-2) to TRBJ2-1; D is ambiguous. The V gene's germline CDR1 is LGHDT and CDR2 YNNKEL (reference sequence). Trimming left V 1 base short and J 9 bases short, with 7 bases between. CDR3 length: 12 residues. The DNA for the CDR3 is TGTGCCAGCAGCCAAGCCTCCGGTGAGCAGTTCTTC. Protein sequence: CASSQASGEQFF.

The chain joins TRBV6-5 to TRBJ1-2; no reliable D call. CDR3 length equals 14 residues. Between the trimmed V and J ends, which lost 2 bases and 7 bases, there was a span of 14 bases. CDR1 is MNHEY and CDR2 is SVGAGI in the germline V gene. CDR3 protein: CASSYKGEVGGYTF. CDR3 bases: TGTGCCAGCAGTTACAAGGGTGAAGTGGGTGGCTACACCTTC.

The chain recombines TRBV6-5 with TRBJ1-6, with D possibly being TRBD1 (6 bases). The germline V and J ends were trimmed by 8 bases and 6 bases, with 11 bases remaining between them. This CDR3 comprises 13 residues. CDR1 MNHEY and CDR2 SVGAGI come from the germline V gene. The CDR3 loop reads CASSRGGNSPLHF. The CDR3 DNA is TGTGCCAGCTCCAGGGGTGGTAATTCACCCCTCCACTTT.

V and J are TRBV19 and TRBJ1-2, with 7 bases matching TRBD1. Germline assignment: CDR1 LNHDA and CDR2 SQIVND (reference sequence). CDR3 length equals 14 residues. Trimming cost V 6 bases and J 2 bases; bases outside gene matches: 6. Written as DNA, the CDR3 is TGTGCCAGTAGGTACTCGGGACAGAACTATGGCTACACCTTC. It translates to CASRYSGQNYGYTF. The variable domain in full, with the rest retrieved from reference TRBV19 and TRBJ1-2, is DGGITQSPKYLFRKEGQNVTLSCEQNLNHDAMYWYRQDPGQGLRLIYYSQIVNDFQKGDIAEGYSVSREKKESFPLTVTSAQKNPTAFYLCASRYSGQNYGYTFGSGTRLTVV.

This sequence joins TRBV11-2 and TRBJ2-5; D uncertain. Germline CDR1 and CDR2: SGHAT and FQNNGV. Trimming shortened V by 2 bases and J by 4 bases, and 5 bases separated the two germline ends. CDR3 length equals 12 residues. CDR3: CASSLQLETQYF. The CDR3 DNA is TGTGCCAGCAGCTTACAGTTAGAGACCCAGTACTTC.

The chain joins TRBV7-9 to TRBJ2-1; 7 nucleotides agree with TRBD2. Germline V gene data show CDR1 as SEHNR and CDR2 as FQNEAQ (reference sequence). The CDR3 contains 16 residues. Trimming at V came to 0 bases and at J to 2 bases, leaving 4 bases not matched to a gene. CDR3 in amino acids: CASSLAPSGTYNEQFF. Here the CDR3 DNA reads TGTGCCAGCAGCTTAGCCCCTAGCGGTACCTACAATGAGCAGTTCTTC.

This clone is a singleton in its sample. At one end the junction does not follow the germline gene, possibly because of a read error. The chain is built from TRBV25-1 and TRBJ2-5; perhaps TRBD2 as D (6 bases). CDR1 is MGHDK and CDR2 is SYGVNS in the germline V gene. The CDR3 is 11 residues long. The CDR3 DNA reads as TGTGCCAGCAGTCTGGGGGGAAAATGGAACTTC. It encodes CASSLGGKWNF.

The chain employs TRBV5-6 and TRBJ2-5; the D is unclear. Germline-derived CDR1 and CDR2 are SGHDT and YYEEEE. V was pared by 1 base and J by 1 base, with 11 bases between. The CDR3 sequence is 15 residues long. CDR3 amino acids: CASSLLLGSQETQYF. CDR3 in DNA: TGTGCCAGCAGCTTGCTCTTGGGATCCCAAGAGACCCAGTACTTC.

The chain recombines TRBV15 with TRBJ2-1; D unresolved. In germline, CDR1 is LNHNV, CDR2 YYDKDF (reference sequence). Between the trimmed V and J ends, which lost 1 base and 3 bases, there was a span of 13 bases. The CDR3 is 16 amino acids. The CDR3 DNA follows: TGTGCCACCAGCAGAGGAGATTGGGTAGTCTACAATGAGCAGTTCTTC. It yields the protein CATSRGDWVVYNEQFF.

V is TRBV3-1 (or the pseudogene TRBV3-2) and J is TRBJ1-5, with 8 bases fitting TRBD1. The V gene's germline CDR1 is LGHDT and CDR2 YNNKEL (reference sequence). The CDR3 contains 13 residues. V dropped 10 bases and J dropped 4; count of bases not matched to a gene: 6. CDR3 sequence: CAISQGGNQPQHF. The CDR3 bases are TGTGCCATATCACAGGGGGGGAATCAGCCCCAGCATTTT.

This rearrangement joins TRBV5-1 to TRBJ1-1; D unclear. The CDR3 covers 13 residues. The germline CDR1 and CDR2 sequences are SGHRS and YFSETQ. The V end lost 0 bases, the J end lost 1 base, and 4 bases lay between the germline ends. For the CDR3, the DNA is TGCGCCAGCAGCTTGGAATGGAACACTGAAGCTTTCTTT. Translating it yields CASSLEWNTEAFF.